Listed below are T cell receptor beta chains from one sample, sequenced in a study of T cell responses to AZD1222 COVID-19 vaccine. TCRdb's table, derived via immunoSEQ multiplex PCR, lists solely in-frame clones and lacks some. In the table there are over 75,000 clones, roughly nine tenths of which are singletons. Source: peripheral blood, taken on day 0 of AZD1222 vaccination. These receptors were collected from an adult in good health. Both conserved end residues are part of each CDR3. Fields, in order: CDR3 protein, V gene.

CDR3aa: CASSQTGVLQETQYF
v_gene: TRBV5-1

CDR3aa: CASSLFLTGKTDTQYF
v_gene: TRBV7-9

CDR3aa: CASSDQGAGNSPLHF
v_gene: TRBV2

CDR3aa: CASSWDRPNYGYTF
v_gene: TRBV3-1/TRBV3-2

CDR3aa: CASSLAGELYNEQFF
v_gene: TRBV5-1

CDR3aa: CASSPGQGSANYGYTF
v_gene: TRBV7-9

CDR3aa: CASSLDTSYGYTF
v_gene: TRBV5-1

CDR3aa: CASSLVVRLNTGELFF
v_gene: TRBV11-2

CDR3aa: CASSLFLAGFKRAYNEQFF
v_gene: TRBV5-1

CDR3aa: CASSWWVSGVRRLVWDEKLFF
v_gene: TRBV5-1